A single sample is the source of the 16 T cell receptor beta chains below, sequenced in a study of T cell changes during pregnancy in multiple sclerosis. The data were produced by immunoSEQ multiplex PCR, yet TCRdb's version contains in-frame clones alone and is incomplete. This repertoire shows fewer than 85,000 clones, approximately 91% found once; its top ten account for 1.9%. Sequenced here: peripheral blood, sampled before pregnancy. The source of these receptors is a female donor with multiple sclerosis, enrolled in a pregnancy study.

The CDR3 loop is CASTPGQGGEKLFF. The CDR3 coding sequence is TGTGCCAGCACACCGGGACAGGGGGGTGAAAAACTGTTTTTT. This sequence joins TRBV11-2 and TRBJ1-4; 11 bases are a match to TRBD1. The trim removed 7 bases at V and 7 bases at J, leaving 5 bases unmatched. Germline V CDR1 and CDR2: SGHAT, FQNNGV. CDR3 length equals 14 residues.

The rearrangement joins TRBV28 to TRBJ1-5; D is undetermined. The V gene's germline CDR1 is MDHEN and CDR2 SYDVKM. This CDR3 has 15 amino acids. The V and J ends lost 4 bases and 0 bases respectively, with 10 bases between them. The CDR3 DNA reads TGTGCCAGCAGTTCGGCGGAGGATAGCAATCAGCCCCAGCATTTT. Amino acids: CASSSAEDSNQPQHF.

The chain joins TRBV5-1 to TRBJ1-1; a weak D match, TRBD1 (6 bases). This CDR3 is 15 amino acids long. The germline V and J ends were trimmed by 0 bases and 2 bases, with 11 bases remaining between them. CDR1 SGHRS and CDR2 YFSETQ come from the germline V gene. CDR3 in DNA: TGCGCCAGCAGCTTGGAGGGGGAAGGTAACACTGAAGCTTTCTTT. Translated, it gives CASSLEGEGNTEAFF.

The gene calls are TRBV7-9 and TRBJ1-1; D unresolved. The CDR3 length is 13 residues. Per germline, CDR1 SEHNR and CDR2 FQNEAQ (reference sequence). Trimming took off 5 bases at V and 1 base at J, with 8 bases between the two ends. The CDR3 DNA reads TGTGCCAGCAGCCCCGCAGGGAACACTGAAGCTTTCTTT. It translates to CASSPAGNTEAFF.

The chain's CDR3 is CASSPTSGDTGELFF. The CDR3 DNA sequence: TGTGCCAGCAGTCCCACCTCAGGGGACACCGGGGAGCTGTTTTTT. The V call is TRBV25-1, the J call TRBJ2-2; D possibly corresponds to TRBD1 (6 bases). Per the germline V gene, CDR1 is MGHDK and CDR2 is SYGVNS. The CDR3 spans 15 residues. The V end was cut by 5 bases, the J end by 3 bases, with 13 bases between.

This chain connects TRBV5-1 to TRBJ2-3, with 9 bases that match TRBD2. This CDR3 spans 14 amino acids. V was pared by 4 bases and J by 6 bases, with 6 bases of the junction left unmatched. CDR1 SGHRS and CDR2 YFSETQ come from the germline V gene. The CDR3 spells CASSIAGARDTQYF. CDR3 in DNA: TGCGCCAGCAGCATAGCGGGGGCCAGGGATACGCAGTATTTT.

This chain joins TRBV27 and TRBJ1-1, with TRBD1 as a possible D gene (6 bases). V lost 4 bases and J 7 bases, leaving 19 bases between the germline ends. In germline, CDR1 is MNHEY, CDR2 SMNVEV (reference sequence). The CDR3 spans 15 residues. The CDR3 DNA reads as TGTGCCAGCAGTTATCACAGGGAAGGGGTGGTTGAAGCTTTCTTT. Encoded protein: CASSYHREGVVEAFF.

The V call is TRBV6-5, the J call TRBJ2-3, with TRBD2 identical over 9 bases. The J segment lost 2 bases and the V segment lost 5 bases, leaving 2 bases of the junction unmatched. This CDR3 is 14 amino acids long. The V gene's germline CDR1 is MNHEY and CDR2 SVGAGI. This CDR3 reads CASSSGGPTDTQYF. In DNA form, the CDR3 reads TGTGCCAGCAGTAGCGGGGGGCCCACAGATACGCAGTATTTT.

The chain uses TRBV2 and TRBJ1-5; TRBD1 is a possible D gene (6 bases). This CDR3 region has 16 residues. CDR1 SNHLY and CDR2 FYNNEI come from the germline V gene. The V gene lost 0 bases and the J gene lost 1 base, with 10 bases spanning the gap. The CDR3 loop is CASSEAARGSNQPQHF. CDR3 DNA: TGTGCCAGCAGTGAAGCCGCCAGGGGAAGCAATCAGCCCCAGCATTTT.

The chain joins TRBV7-2 to TRBJ2-7, with TRBD1 as a possible D gene (6 bases). The germline V and J ends were trimmed by 3 bases and 1 base, with 13 bases remaining between them. In germline, CDR1 is SGHTA, CDR2 FQGNSA. The CDR3 covers 15 residues. For the CDR3, the DNA is TGTGCCAGCAGCTTGACAGGAGTGGGGTCCTACGAGCAGTACTTC. This sequence encodes CASSLTGVGSYEQYF.

CDR3 protein: CASISPTGPDGELFF. CDR3 DNA: TGTGCCAGCATCTCACCGACAGGGCCGGACGGGGAGCTGTTTTTT. The gene calls are TRBV6-6 and TRBJ2-2; 7 nucleotides line up with TRBD1. Germline CDR1 reads MNHNY; CDR2 reads SVGAGI (reference sequence). V dropped 7 bases and J dropped 7; count of bases not matched to a gene: 12. The CDR3 covers 15 residues.

This clone has only a few counts. V and J are TRBV2 and TRBJ1-3; D is ambiguous. The CDR3 spans 15 residues. Germline CDR1 and CDR2: SNHLY and FYNNEI. V was cut by 5 bases and J by 3 bases, with 14 bases left in between. CDR3: CASSPRGILGNTIYF. The CDR3 DNA follows: TGTGCCAGCAGTCCCCGCGGGATCCTTGGAAACACCATATATTTT.

The J gene is TRBJ2-3, the V gene TRBV4-3, with 9 bases lining up with TRBD1. Per germline, CDR1 LGHNA and CDR2 YSLEER. V gave up 5 bases and J gave up 3 bases; unmatched junction bases: 0. CDR3 length: 13 amino acids. The CDR3: CASSGTGTDTQYF. DNA for the CDR3: TGCGCCAGCAGCGGGACAGGGACAGATACGCAGTATTTT.

This chain connects TRBV18 to TRBJ1-1; possible D gene TRBD1, 6 bases. The CDR3 has 16 amino acids. V lost 0 bases and J lost 1, with 12 bases in between. Germline V gene data show CDR1 as KGHSH and CDR2 as LQKENI. The CDR3 protein is CASSPPSRGSNTEAFF. The DNA for the CDR3 is TGTGCCAGCTCACCACCAAGCAGGGGATCGAACACTGAAGCTTTCTTT.

The chain uses TRBV7-8 and TRBJ1-5; TRBD1 might be the D (6 bases). Deletions cut 1 base from V and 1 base from J, with 11 bases between. Germline V gives CDR1 SGHVS, CDR2 FQNEAQ. The CDR3 contains 16 residues. The CDR3 reads CASSLGGRGSNQPQHF. The CDR3 coding sequence is TGTGCCAGCAGCTTAGGGGGCAGGGGAAGCAATCAGCCCCAGCATTTT. Full variable domain (remainder filled in from reference TRBV7-8 and TRBJ1-5): GAGVSQSPRYKVAKRGQDVALRCDPISGHVSLFWYQQALGQGPEFLTYFQNEAQLDKSGLPSDRFFAERPEGSVSTLKIQRTQQEDSAVYLCASSLGGRGSNQPQHFGDGTRLSIL.

The genes are TRBV7-2 and TRBJ2-3; D gene ambiguous. The germline V and J ends were trimmed by 4 bases and 2 bases, with 10 bases remaining between them. The germline CDR1 and CDR2 sequences are SGHTA and FQGNSA. The CDR3 length is 14 residues. DNA for the CDR3: TGTGCCAGCAGCTCCTATCTGGTCACAGATACGCAGTATTTT. Translated: CASSSYLVTDTQYF.